These 18 T cell receptor beta chains share one sample of origin, sequenced in a study of blood T cell repertoires in COVID-19. Clones were read by immunoSEQ multiplex PCR, and TCRdb kept only the in-frame ones, dropping some. Of about 79,000 clones listed, around nine tenths are singletons. Sequenced material: peripheral blood. The receptors come from a man between 65 and 79 years old with active or convalescent COVID-19.

The chain links TRBV30 to TRBJ2-3, with a weak D call TRBD2 (5 bases). Trimming removed 3 bases from V and 11 bases from J, with 21 bases in between. Germline assignment: CDR1 GTSNPN and CDR2 SVGIG (reference sequence). The length of the CDR3 is 14 residues. The DNA for the CDR3 is TGTGCCTGGAGCCTGGTCTCAGGCCAGACTAAGCAGTATTTT. Its protein is CAWSLVSGQTKQYF.

The CDR3 DNA reads TGTGCCAGCAGCTTGGTGTCTTCGGCGGGCACTGAAGCTTTCTTT. Translated: CASSLVSSAGTEAFF. V and J are TRBV5-5 and TRBJ1-1, with unresolved D. The CDR3 consists of 15 residues. V lost 0 bases, J lost 4 bases, and 13 bases lay in between. Germline V CDR1 and CDR2: SGHKS, YYEKEE (reference sequence).

The chain links TRBV20-1 to TRBJ1-1, with TRBD1 matching over 8 bases. This CDR3 has 10 residues. V lost 5 bases to trimming and J lost 10 bases; unmatched junction nucleotides: 3. Germline CDR1 reads DFQATT; CDR2 reads SNEGSKA (reference sequence). The CDR3 sequence is CSARGQGAFF. In DNA form, the CDR3 reads TGCAGTGCTCGCGGACAGGGAGCTTTCTTT.

The chain recombines TRBV19 with TRBJ1-6, with no clear D. The CDR3 sequence is 13 residues long. V lost 3 bases to trimming and J lost 10 bases, with 10 bases between them. The V gene's germline CDR1 is LNHDA and CDR2 SQIVND (reference sequence). CDR3 coding DNA: TGTGCCAGTAGTATCGGGGTTCGATCACCCCTCCACTTT. Its translation is CASSIGVRSPLHF.

Here the CDR3 reads CASSRDREAAFF. DNA for the CDR3: TGTGCCAGCAGCCGCGACAGGGAGGCGGCTTTCTTT. This chain links TRBV9 with TRBJ1-1; 7 bases are a match to TRBD1. The germline gives CDR1 SGDLS, CDR2 YYNGEE. CDR3 size: 12 residues. Trimming cost V 4 bases and J 11 bases; bases outside gene matches: 8.

This rearrangement joins TRBV10-3 to TRBJ2-5, with a tentative D call TRBD1 (6 bases). Germline V gene lookup returns CDR1 ENHRY and CDR2 SYGVKD. Deletions cut 6 bases from V and 2 bases from J, with 13 bases between. This CDR3 has 14 amino acids. The CDR3 protein is CAIRGHGAQETQYF. For the CDR3, the DNA is TGTGCCATCAGGGGACACGGAGCTCAAGAGACCCAGTACTTC.

The rearrangement links TRBV7-3 to TRBJ2-7, with D maybe TRBD2 (5 bases). V lost 0 bases, J lost 2 bases, and 11 bases lay in between. This CDR3 spans 15 amino acids. Germline-derived CDR1 and CDR2 are SGHTA and FQGTGA. The CDR3 DNA reads as TGTGCCAGCAGCTTAACGGGAGATAGGGCCTACGAGCAGTACTTC. It specifies CASSLTGDRAYEQYF.

The V call is TRBV21-1, the J call TRBJ1-1; the table calls TRBD1, which could not be checked here. TRBV21-1 counts as a pseudogene. The CDR3 extends over 14 amino acids. CDR3 coding DNA: TGTGCCAGCAGGCCCGGGACAGTGAACACTGAAGCTTTCTTT. It is translated as CASRPGTVNTEAFF.

This sequence joins TRBV5-1 and TRBJ2-2; 8 nucleotides align to TRBD2. Losses at the gene ends were 4 bases for V and 7 bases for J; bases not matched to a gene: 12. Germline values: CDR1 SGHRS, CDR2 YFSETQ. The length of the CDR3 is 16 residues. CDR3 loop: CASSRGGTALDGELFF. The DNA for the CDR3 is TGCGCCAGCAGCCGCGGGGGGACCGCGTTGGACGGGGAGCTGTTTTTT.

The chain uses TRBV5-1 and TRBJ1-1; TRBD1 matches at 7 bases. The CDR3 length is 14 residues. Germline V gives CDR1 SGHRS, CDR2 YFSETQ. The J segment lost 4 bases and the V segment lost 4 bases, leaving 7 bases of the junction unmatched. CDR3 in DNA: TGCGCCAGCAGCGCCGGGACAGCGGGCACTGAAGCTTTCTTT. This sequence encodes CASSAGTAGTEAFF.

The chain links TRBV5-5 to TRBJ2-7, with a weak D call TRBD1 (5 bases). This CDR3 has 15 residues. V was cut by 0 bases and J by 5 bases, with 15 bases left in between. The germline V gene encodes CDR1 SGHKS and CDR2 YYEKEE (reference sequence). The CDR3 protein is CASSLGGGYQDEQYF. CDR3 bases: TGTGCCAGCAGCTTGGGGGGCGGTTACCAGGACGAGCAGTACTTC.

The chain is built from TRBV7-9 and TRBJ1-4; no reliable D call. Germline assignment: CDR1 SEHNR and CDR2 FQNEAQ (reference sequence). The CDR3 is made up of 17 amino acids. The ends were cut back, 4 bases at V and 3 bases at J, with 18 bases in the middle. Here the CDR3 reads CASSSSSGSVANEKLFF. In DNA, the CDR3 is TGTGCCAGCAGCTCCTCATCCGGGTCGGTCGCTAATGAAAAACTGTTTTTT.

The chain couples TRBV28 to TRBJ1-5; TRBD1 aligns across 9 bases. The CDR3 runs 16 residues. V lost 6 bases and J lost 3; bases outside the gene matches: 9. In germline, CDR1 is MDHEN, CDR2 SYDVKM. This chain's CDR3 is CASRNRGLANNQPQHF. The CDR3 coding sequence is TGTGCCAGCAGAAACAGGGGGCTAGCTAACAATCAGCCCCAGCATTTT.

This clone was counted a single time. V and J are TRBV6-5 and TRBJ2-5; unclear D gene. Trimming removed 7 bases at V and 4 bases at J, with 10 bases between. This CDR3 is built from 12 residues. Germline V gives CDR1 MNHEY, CDR2 SVGAGI. CDR3 loop: CASTDSSETQYF. CDR3 DNA sequence: TGTGCCAGCACAGACTCCTCAGAGACCCAGTACTTC.

The J gene is TRBJ2-5, the V gene TRBV18; D is uncertain. Germline V gene data show CDR1 as KGHSH and CDR2 as LQKENI. The V and J ends lost 0 bases and 1 base respectively, with 6 bases between them. This CDR3 spans 14 amino acids. The CDR3 bases are TGTGCCAGCTCACCACCGTCTACCCAAGAGACCCAGTACTTC. This sequence encodes CASSPPSTQETQYF. Filled out from reference TRBV18 and TRBJ2-5, the complete variable domain reads NAGVMQNPRHLVRRRGQEARLRCSPMKGHSHVYWYRQLPEEGLKFMVYLQKENIIDESGMPKERFSAEFPKEGPSILRIQQVVRGDSAAYFCASSPPSTQETQYFGPGTRLLVL.

This clone was seen only once. V is TRBV9 and J is TRBJ1-1, with 9 nucleotides matching TRBD1. Germline CDR1 is SGDLS and CDR2 is YYNGEE. Trimming took 7 bases from V and 7 from J; bases not matched to a gene: 5. The CDR3 has 12 residues. CDR3 DNA: TGTGCCAGCGGACAGGGGCGAGGTGAAGCTTTCTTT. Translated: CASGQGRGEAFF.

The chain has TRBV7-2 and TRBJ1-4; D uncertain. Germline V gives CDR1 SGHTA, CDR2 FQGNSA. V lost 0 bases, J lost 2 bases, and 16 bases lay in between. The length of the CDR3 is 18 residues. The CDR3 nucleotides read TGTGCCAGCAGCTTAGCGGGCAGGTGGATTGACACTAATGAAAAACTGTTTTTT. It specifies CASSLAGRWIDTNEKLFF.

The chain combines TRBV19 with TRBJ2-7; 10 bases agree with TRBD1. Trimming cost V 1 base and J 2 bases; bases outside gene matches: 2. The CDR3 loop spans 15 amino acids. Germline CDR1 and CDR2: LNHDA and SQIVND (reference sequence). The CDR3 region is CASSIGDRGTYEQYF. CDR3 bases: TGTGCCAGTAGTATAGGGGACAGGGGCACCTACGAGCAGTACTTC.